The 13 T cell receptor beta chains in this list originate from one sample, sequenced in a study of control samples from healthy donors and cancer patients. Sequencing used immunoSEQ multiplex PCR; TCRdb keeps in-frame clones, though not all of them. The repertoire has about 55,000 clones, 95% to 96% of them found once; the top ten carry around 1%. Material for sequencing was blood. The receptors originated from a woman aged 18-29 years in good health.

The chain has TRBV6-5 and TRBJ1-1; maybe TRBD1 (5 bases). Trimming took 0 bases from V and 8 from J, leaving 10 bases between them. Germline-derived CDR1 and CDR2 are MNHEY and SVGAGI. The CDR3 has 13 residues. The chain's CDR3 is CASSYSDTAEAFF. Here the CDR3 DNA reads TGTGCCAGCAGTTACTCGGACACCGCCGAAGCTTTCTTT.

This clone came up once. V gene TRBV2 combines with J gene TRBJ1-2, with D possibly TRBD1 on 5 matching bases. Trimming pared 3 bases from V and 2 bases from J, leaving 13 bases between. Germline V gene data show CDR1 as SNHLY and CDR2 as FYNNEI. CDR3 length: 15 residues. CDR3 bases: TGTGCCAGCAGTGACTGGACACAAGAGAACTATGGCTACACCTTC. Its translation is CASSDWTQENYGYTF.

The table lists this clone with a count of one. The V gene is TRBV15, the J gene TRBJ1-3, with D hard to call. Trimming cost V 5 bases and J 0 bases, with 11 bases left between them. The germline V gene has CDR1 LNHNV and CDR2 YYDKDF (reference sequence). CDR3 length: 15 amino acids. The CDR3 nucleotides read TGTGCCACCAGCGTAGGACTGTACTCTGGAAACACCATATATTTT. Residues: CATSVGLYSGNTIYF.

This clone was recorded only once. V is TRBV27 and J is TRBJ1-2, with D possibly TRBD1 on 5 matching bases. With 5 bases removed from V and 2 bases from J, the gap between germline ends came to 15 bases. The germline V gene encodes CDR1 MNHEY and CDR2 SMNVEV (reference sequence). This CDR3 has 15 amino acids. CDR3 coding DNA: TGTGCCAGCAGTCCAATCACAGGATCCAACTATGGCTACACCTTC. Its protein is CASSPITGSNYGYTF.

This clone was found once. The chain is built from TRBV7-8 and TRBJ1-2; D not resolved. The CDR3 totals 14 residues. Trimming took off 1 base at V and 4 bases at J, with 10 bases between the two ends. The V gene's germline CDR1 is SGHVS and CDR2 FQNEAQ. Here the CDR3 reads CASSLVARGYGYTF. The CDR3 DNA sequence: TGTGCCAGCAGCTTAGTGGCACGGGGCTATGGCTACACCTTC. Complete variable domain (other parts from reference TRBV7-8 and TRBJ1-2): GAGVSQSPRYKVAKRGQDVALRCDPISGHVSLFWYQQALGQGPEFLTYFQNEAQLDKSGLPSDRFFAERPEGSVSTLKIQRTQQEDSAVYLCASSLVARGYGYTFGSGTRLTVV.

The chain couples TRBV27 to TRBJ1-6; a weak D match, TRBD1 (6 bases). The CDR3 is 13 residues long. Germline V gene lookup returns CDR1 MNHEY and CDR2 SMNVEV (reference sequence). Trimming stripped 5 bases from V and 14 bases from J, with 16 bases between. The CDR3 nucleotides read TGTGCCAGCAGTGTAGGACAGACATTCACCCTCCACTTT. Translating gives CASSVGQTFTLHF.

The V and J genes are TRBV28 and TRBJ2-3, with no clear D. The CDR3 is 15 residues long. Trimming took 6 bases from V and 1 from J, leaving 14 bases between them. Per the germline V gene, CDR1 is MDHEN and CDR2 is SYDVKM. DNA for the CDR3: TGTGCCAGCAGACCCCCGTCTAAGGGCACAGATACGCAGTATTTT. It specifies CASRPPSKGTDTQYF.

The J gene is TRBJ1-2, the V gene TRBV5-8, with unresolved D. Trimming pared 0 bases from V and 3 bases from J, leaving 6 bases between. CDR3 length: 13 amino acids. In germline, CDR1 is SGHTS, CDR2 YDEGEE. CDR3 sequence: CASSLGRDYGYTF. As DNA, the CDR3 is TGTGCCAGCAGCTTGGGGAGAGACTATGGCTACACCTTC.

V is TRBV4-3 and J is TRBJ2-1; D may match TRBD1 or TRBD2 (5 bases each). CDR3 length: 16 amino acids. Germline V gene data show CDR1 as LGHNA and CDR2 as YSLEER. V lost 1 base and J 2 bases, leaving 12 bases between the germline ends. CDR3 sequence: CASSQAGDLPYNEQFF. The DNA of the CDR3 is TGCGCCAGCAGCCAAGCCGGGGACCTCCCCTACAATGAGCAGTTCTTC.

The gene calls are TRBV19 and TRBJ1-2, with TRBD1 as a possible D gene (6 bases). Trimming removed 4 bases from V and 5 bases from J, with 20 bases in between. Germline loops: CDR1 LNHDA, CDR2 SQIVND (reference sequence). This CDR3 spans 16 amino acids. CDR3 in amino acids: CASSNPGTYLPYGYTF. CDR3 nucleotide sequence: TGTGCCAGTAGTAATCCTGGGACATATCTTCCATATGGCTACACCTTC. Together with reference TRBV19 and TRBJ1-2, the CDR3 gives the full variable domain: DGGITQSPKYLFRKEGQNVTLSCEQNLNHDAMYWYRQDPGQGLRLIYYSQIVNDFQKGDIAEGYSVSREKKESFPLTVTSAQKNPTAFYLCASSNPGTYLPYGYTFGSGTRLTVV.

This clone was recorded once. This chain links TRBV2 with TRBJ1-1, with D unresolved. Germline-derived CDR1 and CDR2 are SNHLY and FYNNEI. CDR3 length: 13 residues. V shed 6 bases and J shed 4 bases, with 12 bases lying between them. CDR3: CASRRFLGTEAFF. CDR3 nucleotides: TGTGCCAGCAGGAGGTTCTTGGGCACTGAAGCTTTCTTT. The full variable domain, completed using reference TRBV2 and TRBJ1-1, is EPEVTQTPSHQVTQMGQEVILRCVPISNHLYFYWYRQILGQKVEFLVSFYNNEISEKSEIFDDQFSVERPDGSNFTLKIRSTKLEDSAMYFCASRRFLGTEAFFGQGTRLTVV.

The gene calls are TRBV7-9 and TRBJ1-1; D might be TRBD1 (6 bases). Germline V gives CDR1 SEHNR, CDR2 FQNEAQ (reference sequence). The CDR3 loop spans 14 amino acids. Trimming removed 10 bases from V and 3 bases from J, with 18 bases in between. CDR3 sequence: CATPLSGAHTEAFF. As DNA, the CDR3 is TGTGCCACCCCCCTTTCAGGGGCACACACTGAAGCTTTCTTT.

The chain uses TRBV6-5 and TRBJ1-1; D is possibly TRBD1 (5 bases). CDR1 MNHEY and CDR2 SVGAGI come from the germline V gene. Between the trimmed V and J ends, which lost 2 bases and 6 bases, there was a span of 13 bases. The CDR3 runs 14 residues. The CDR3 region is CASSYEGRLAEAFF. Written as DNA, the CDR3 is TGTGCCAGCAGTTACGAGGGACGGCTAGCTGAAGCTTTCTTT.